The rows below give T cell receptor beta chains drawn from one sample of a study of vaccination and CD4 T cells after COVID-19. Antigens of these TCRs are unknown. TCRdb reprocessed the PCR reads with MiXCR, giving one entry per CDR3 protein. This table has several thousand distinct CDR3 sequences, approximately 70% appearing once. Sequencing used CD4+ T cells from blood, cultured in vitro. These receptors came from a human donor in good health. CDR3s include the opening cysteine and the closing phenylalanine or tryptophan. The size field is filled for only some rows; it gives once, few, many or a size class.

clone size,V gene,CDR3 protein
once,TRBV10-3,CAISDSGGPSYEQYF
NA,TRBV6-1,CASSPGQLYGYTF
NA,TRBV7-2,CASSYRAGANVLTF
once,TRBV27,CASSFRGGSGNTIYF
NA,TRBV7-6,CASSLEGQGTEAFF
NA,TRBV20-1,CSARDSGRLNQPQHF
NA,TRBV20-1,CSAQRGRGTEAFF
few,TRBV6-1,CASNTASNQPQHF
NA,TRBV6-8,CASTVKNQAGYSNQPQHF
NA,TRBV7-6,CASSFPGGNEQFF
few,TRBV27,CASSLNPTGPYGYTF
NA,TRBV6-1,CASSATGQGTEQYF
NA,TRBV4-3,CASSQANGGSPFF
few,TRBV6-1,CASSGRQGRPQHF
NA,TRBV7-2,CASSRTSGDYEQYF
NA,TRBV19,CASSIASGGNQPQHF
once,TRBV27,CASIGGRYGYTF
once,TRBV12-3/TRBV12-4,CASRRQAGDTEAFF
few,TRBV6-5,CASSSTGGLTYEQYF
NA,TRBV6-1,CASSGGYNQPQHF
NA,TRBV19,CASSKGGAGYEKLFF
NA,TRBV6-1,CASSWDISGNTIYF
NA,TRBV7-2,CASSLARAGELFF
once,TRBV19,CASRQSGVGIYEQYF
NA,TRBV27,CASSLLVGQNTEAFF
few,TRBV6-1,CASSGGTTLAKNIQYF
few,TRBV19,CASTGYNQPQHF
NA,TRBV2,CASSSGGAWEQFF
few,TRBV7-8,CASSLADGLYSNQPQHF
NA,TRBV6-1,CASSPGQGINQPQHF
few,TRBV20-1,CSATPGGGSDTQYF
NA,TRBV6-2/TRBV6-3,CASKIGQGASGYTF
NA,TRBV6-5,CASSYVGQRRTEAFF
NA,TRBV10-3,CAISDIVQNTGELFF
NA,TRBV6-1,CASSEGWGTGGNTEAFF
NA,TRBV7-9,CASSLGGGSGTDTQYF
NA,TRBV10-3,CAISEGTAMNTEAFF
few,TRBV27,CASSLDRNYGYTF
few,TRBV6-4,CASSARSGTGELFF